A single sample gave rise to the 20 T cell receptor beta chains below, sequenced in a study of cytomegalovirus exposure and HLA in healthy donors. With 60 Vbeta and 13 Jbeta primers, the PCR was carried out. Method: immunoSEQ multiplex PCR; TCRdb's copy keeps in-frame clones and lacks some. The sample yields around 94,000 clones, around 76% seen once. Sequencing used PBMCs. The receptors stem from a woman aged 55-70 years in good health and CMV-seropositive.

V and J are TRBV4-1 and TRBJ2-5; 12 positions agree with TRBD2. The DNA end lines up better with TRBJ2-7; the J call may be wrong. The CDR3 has 15 amino acids. The germline CDR1 and CDR2 sequences are MGHRA and YSYEKL. The CDR3, as DNA: TGCGCCAGCAGCCCAGGACTAGCGGGAATCAACGAGCAGTACTTC. Protein product: CASSPGLAGINEQYF.

The chain has TRBV9 and TRBJ2-3; 7 bases align to TRBD2. Germline-derived CDR1 and CDR2 are SGDLS and YYNGEE. The ends lost 4 bases at V and 2 bases at J; junction bases unmatched: 13. This CDR3 spans 17 amino acids. Here the CDR3 reads CASSQRSSGPNTDTQYF. DNA of the CDR3: TGTGCCAGCAGCCAAAGGTCTAGCGGTCCAAACACAGATACGCAGTATTTT.

This clone was seen more than once but under ten times. This chain connects TRBV5-4 to TRBJ1-1; D is uncertain. Germline V lookup: CDR1 SGHNT, CDR2 YYREEE (reference sequence). The CDR3 is made up of 14 amino acids. Trimming shortened V by 8 bases and J by 1 base, and 15 bases separated the two germline ends. This chain's CDR3 is CARTQGPPNTEAFF. The CDR3 region has the DNA TGTGCCAGGACTCAAGGCCCACCGAACACTGAAGCTTTCTTT.

The chain recombines TRBV7-2 with TRBJ1-5; D is unclear. The V gene lost 5 bases and the J gene lost 5 bases, with 10 bases spanning the gap. The CDR3 is 13 amino acids. Germline CDR1 SGHTA, CDR2 FQGNSA. CDR3 residues: CASSAGSYQPQHF. CDR3 coding DNA: TGTGCCAGCAGCGCCGGGAGCTATCAGCCCCAGCATTTT.

The rearrangement joins TRBV6-1 to TRBJ2-1; no reliable D call. Trimming stripped 4 bases from V and 8 bases from J, with 12 bases between. The CDR3 has 13 amino acids. Germline-derived CDR1 and CDR2 are MNHNS and SASEGT. The CDR3 loop is CASSALRVHEQFF. Here the CDR3 DNA reads TGTGCCAGCAGTGCTCTCCGGGTCCATGAGCAGTTCTTC.

The V gene is TRBV5-1, the J gene TRBJ2-1; 7 nucleotides align to TRBD2. Losses at the gene ends were 0 bases for V and 3 bases for J; bases not matched to a gene: 3. CDR3 length: 15 amino acids. Looked up from germline, CDR1 is SGHRS and CDR2 is YFSETQ. The CDR3 DNA is TGCGCCAGCAGCTTGGAGGGCGGGAGCTACAATGAGCAGTTCTTC. This codes for CASSLEGGSYNEQFF.

The CDR3 loop reads CASHRGGQGHTEAFF. The CDR3 DNA follows: TGTGCCAGCCACCGGGGGGGGCAGGGACACACTGAAGCTTTCTTT. The chain recombines TRBV2 with TRBJ1-1; D is perhaps TRBD1 (6 bases). Per germline, CDR1 SNHLY and CDR2 FYNNEI. The CDR3 has 15 residues. V was cut by 8 bases and J by 3 bases, with 19 bases left in between.

This chain uses TRBV28 with TRBJ2-1; D call uncertain. Trimming took off 3 bases at V and 5 bases at J, with 8 bases between the two ends. This CDR3 region has 13 residues. Germline V gene sequence: CDR1 MDHEN, CDR2 SYDVKM. CDR3 protein: CASSFSDHNEQFF. CDR3 DNA sequence: TGTGCCAGCAGTTTCTCAGATCACAATGAGCAGTTCTTC.

This chain connects TRBV27 to TRBJ1-2; no clear D. V was shortened by 5 bases and J by 1 base, with 11 bases between the two germline ends. This CDR3 is 14 amino acids long. Germline values: CDR1 MNHEY, CDR2 SMNVEV (reference sequence). For the CDR3, the DNA is TGTGCCAGCAGTCCCTCGGTGGTTAACTATGGCTACACCTTC. Amino acid sequence: CASSPSVVNYGYTF.

CDR3 sequence reads: CASSLDHLRTGELFF. DNA of the CDR3: TGTGCCAGCAGCCTAGATCATTTGAGGACCGGGGAGCTGTTTTTT. The chain couples TRBV4-2 to TRBJ2-2, with D unclear. CDR1 and CDR2 from the germline V gene are LGHNA and YNFKEQ. This CDR3 has 15 residues. Trimming pared 4 bases from V and 5 bases from J, leaving 14 bases between.

The rearrangement uses TRBV7-2 and TRBJ2-1, with 13 bases aligning to TRBD2. The CDR3 is 17 amino acids. Losses at the gene ends were 4 bases for V and 0 bases for J; bases not matched to a gene: 3. Per the germline V gene, CDR1 is SGHTA and CDR2 is FQGNSA. Here the CDR3 reads CASSSGLAGFSYNEQFF. The CDR3 DNA is TGTGCCAGCAGCTCGGGACTAGCGGGATTCTCCTACAATGAGCAGTTCTTC.

The gene calls are TRBV4-1 and TRBJ2-7; maybe TRBD1 (6 bases). Germline loops: CDR1 MGHRA, CDR2 YSYEKL. CDR3 length: 16 amino acids. Trimming took 4 bases from V and 6 from J, leaving 22 bases between them. The CDR3 DNA sequence: TGCGCCAGCAGCCCGACGAGGACAGTGAGGGGCATCGAGCAGTACTTC. This translates into CASSPTRTVRGIEQYF.

The chain is built from TRBV2 and TRBJ1-6; TRBD1 matches at 8 bases. The CDR3 loop spans 13 amino acids. J was trimmed by 4 bases and V by 9 bases; bases with no gene match: 2. Germline values: CDR1 SNHLY, CDR2 FYNNEI. CDR3 nucleotide sequence: TGTGCCAGTAACAGGGGGTATAATTCACCCCTCCACTTT. This encodes CASNRGYNSPLHF. Filled out from reference TRBV2 and TRBJ1-6, the complete variable domain reads EPEVTQTPSHQVTQMGQEVILRCVPISNHLYFYWYRQILGQKVEFLVSFYNNEISEKSEIFDDQFSVERPDGSNFTLKIRSTKLEDSAMYFCASNRGYNSPLHFGNGTRLTVT.

The chain recombines TRBV6-5 with TRBJ1-2; D may be TRBD1 (5 bases). Germline CDR1 reads MNHEY; CDR2 reads SVGAGI. The CDR3 consists of 15 residues. Trimming took off 5 bases at V and 7 bases at J, with 20 bases between the two ends. The CDR3 loop is CASSPNPDSPPGYTF. As DNA, the CDR3 is TGTGCCAGCAGTCCCAACCCCGACAGCCCTCCTGGCTACACCTTC.

CDR3 amino acids: CASSGLAGGSSYNEQFF. CDR3 DNA: TGTGCCAGCAGTGGACTAGCGGGAGGGAGCTCCTACAATGAGCAGTTCTTC. The V and J genes are TRBV9 and TRBJ2-1, with 15 bases that match TRBD2. Germline V gene lookup returns CDR1 SGDLS and CDR2 YYNGEE. The CDR3 extends over 17 amino acids. Unmatched junction bases numbered 3, after V lost 5 bases and J lost 0 bases.

In this sample, this clone turned up a few times. V gene TRBV4-1 combines with J gene TRBJ1-1, with 11 bases identical to TRBD1. Germline V gene data show CDR1 as MGHRA and CDR2 as YSYEKL. This CDR3 has 15 residues. V shed 5 bases, J shed 4 bases, and the junction held 6 bases outside the gene matches. The CDR3 protein is CASSRTGTGGTEAFF. CDR3 bases: TGCGCCAGCAGCAGAACCGGGACAGGGGGCACTGAAGCTTTCTTT.

The V gene is TRBV7-2, the J gene TRBJ2-3; tentatively, D is TRBD2 (6 bases). The germline gives CDR1 SGHTA, CDR2 FQGNSA. CDR3 length: 14 amino acids. Trimming cost V 5 bases and J 4 bases, with 13 bases left between them. The CDR3 DNA follows: TGTGCCAGCAGCCCTAGACTAGGAGCAGATACGCAGTATTTT. It specifies CASSPRLGADTQYF.

About this clone: The junction departs from the called germline gene at one end, perhaps through a read error. The V gene is TRBV4-2, the J gene TRBJ2-7, with a weak D call TRBD1 (6 bases). The V gene's germline CDR1 is LGHNA and CDR2 YNFKEQ. The CDR3 extends over 15 amino acids. CDR3 residues: CASSQAAGATPIPVF. CDR3 sequence (DNA): TGTGCCAGCAGCCAAGCCGCAGGGGCGACCCCTATCCCAGTCTTC.

The rearrangement joins TRBV11-2 to TRBJ1-2; no definite D call. Trimming pared 3 bases from V and 8 bases from J, leaving 13 bases between. In germline, CDR1 is SGHAT, CDR2 FQNNGV. The CDR3 spans 13 residues. The CDR3 DNA follows: TGTGCCAGCAGCTTGATCGCGGGGTCGGGCTACACCTTC. Its translation is CASSLIAGSGYTF.

J is TRBJ2-5 and V is TRBV19, with 11 bases lining up with TRBD2. The J call may be faulty, since TRBJ2-7 better matches the DNA end. CDR1 LNHDA and CDR2 SQIVND come from the germline V gene (reference sequence). The CDR3 consists of 18 residues. CDR3 nucleotide sequence: TGTGCCAGTAGTCGTACCGGGGGGACTAGCGGTATTTCCTACGAGCAGTACTTC. It yields the protein CASSRTGGTSGISYEQYF.